This is a list of T cell receptor beta chains from one sample in a study of blood T cell repertoires in COVID-19. Generated by immunoSEQ multiplex PCR, the TCRdb table keeps only in-frame clones and is missing some. The repertoire includes a few hundred thousand clones, 65% to 85% of them detected once, and roughly 4.3% sits in the top ten. The material sequenced was PBMCs or T cells enriched from blood (not recorded which). The receptors shown here come from a man aged 25-40 years with acute COVID-19. Both conserved end residues are part of each CDR3. D genes are given only for firm matches. The listing skips clone size in some rows; elsewhere it reads once, few, many or a size class.

v_call: TRBV5-1; cdr3_length: 15; clone_size: .; j_call: TRBJ1-5; d_call: .; cdr3_aa: CARSPGGGGYQPQHF; cdr3_nt: TGCGCCCGCTCGCCGGGTGGGGGGGGATATCAGCCCCAGCATTTT
v_call: TRBV30; cdr3_length: 13; clone_size: .; j_call: TRBJ2-7; d_call: TRBD2; cdr3_aa: CAWSATSGGKQYF; cdr3_nt: TGTGCCTGGAGTGCGACTAGCGGAGGGAAGCAGTACTTC
v_call: TRBV24-1; cdr3_length: 12; clone_size: .; j_call: TRBJ2-3; d_call: .; cdr3_aa: CATQDYKDTQYF; cdr3_nt: TGTGCCACCCAAGACTACAAAGATACGCAGTATTTT
v_call: TRBV6-4; cdr3_length: 13; clone_size: once; j_call: TRBJ1-2; d_call: .; cdr3_aa: CASSRTREDGYTF; cdr3_nt: TGTGCCAGCAGCCGAACGAGGGAGGACGGCTACACCTTC
v_call: TRBV18; cdr3_length: 15; clone_size: .; j_call: TRBJ2-1; d_call: TRBD2; cdr3_aa: CASSRLAGGYNEQFF; cdr3_nt: TGTGCCAGCTCCCGACTAGCGGGGGGTTACAATGAGCAGTTCTTC
v_call: TRBV4-2; cdr3_length: 15; clone_size: many; j_call: TRBJ2-7; d_call: TRBD2; cdr3_aa: CASSQVLAGVEEQYF; cdr3_nt: TGTGCCAGCAGCCAGGTACTAGCGGGGGTAGAGGAGCAGTACTTC
v_call: TRBV10-3; cdr3_length: 14; clone_size: few; j_call: TRBJ1-2; d_call: TRBD1; cdr3_aa: CAISLTGGDYGYTF; cdr3_nt: TGTGCCATCAGTCTGACAGGGGGTGACTATGGCTACACCTTC
v_call: TRBV19; cdr3_length: 15; clone_size: .; j_call: TRBJ1-5; d_call: .; cdr3_aa: CATKWGQNSNQPQHF; cdr3_nt: TGTGCCACAAAATGGGGGCAAAATAGCAATCAGCCCCAGCATTTT
v_call: TRBV4-2; cdr3_length: 16; clone_size: once; j_call: TRBJ2-5; d_call: TRBD2; cdr3_aa: CASSHTSGGALETQYF; cdr3_nt: TGTGCCAGCAGCCATACTAGCGGGGGGGCCCTAGAGACCCAGTACTTC
v_call: TRBV6-5; cdr3_length: 14; clone_size: .; j_call: TRBJ1-1; d_call: .; cdr3_aa: CASSPYLLQDEAFF; cdr3_nt: TGTGCCAGCAGTCCGTACCTCCTACAGGATGAAGCTTTCTTT
v_call: TRBV28; cdr3_length: 16; clone_size: .; j_call: TRBJ1-4; d_call: .; cdr3_aa: CASSNIRQESPEKLFF; cdr3_nt: TGTGCCAGCAGTAATATAAGACAGGAAAGTCCTGAAAAACTGTTTTTT
v_call: TRBV25-1; cdr3_length: 14; clone_size: .; j_call: TRBJ1-1; d_call: .; cdr3_aa: CASSFGDGNTEAFF; cdr3_nt: TGTGCCAGCAGTTTCGGAGATGGGAACACTGAAGCTTTCTTT
v_call: TRBV27; cdr3_length: 14; clone_size: .; j_call: TRBJ2-5; d_call: TRBD2; cdr3_aa: CASSLLAGQETQYF; cdr3_nt: TGTGCCAGCAGTTTATTAGCGGGACAAGAGACCCAGTACTTC
v_call: TRBV9; cdr3_length: 15; clone_size: .; j_call: TRBJ1-3; d_call: .; cdr3_aa: CASTTGQSSGNTIYF; cdr3_nt: TGTGCCAGCACCACCGGACAGTCCTCTGGAAACACCATATATTTT
v_call: TRBV28; cdr3_length: 17; clone_size: .; j_call: TRBJ2-2; d_call: TRBD2; cdr3_aa: CASSLSAGGPHTGELFF; cdr3_nt: TGTGCCAGCAGTTTATCAGCGGGGGGGCCCCACACCGGGGAGCTGTTTTTT
v_call: TRBV5-5; cdr3_length: 12; clone_size: .; j_call: TRBJ1-2; d_call: TRBD1; cdr3_aa: CASSFMDRVPAF; cdr3_nt: TGTGCCAGTAGCTTTATGGACAGGGTTCCTGCCTTC
v_call: TRBV10-1; cdr3_length: 11; clone_size: .; j_call: TRBJ1-2; d_call: .; cdr3_aa: CASVDQALNTF; cdr3_nt: TGCGCCAGCGTCGATCAGGCTCTTAACACCTTC
v_call: TRBV2; cdr3_length: 13; clone_size: .; j_call: TRBJ1-2; d_call: .; cdr3_aa: CASSVGAKYGYTF; cdr3_nt: TGTGCCAGCAGTGTAGGGGCTAAATATGGCTACACCTTC
v_call: TRBV6-5; cdr3_length: 13; clone_size: .; j_call: TRBJ1-2; d_call: .; cdr3_aa: CASRNGEAVGYTF; cdr3_nt: TGTGCCAGCAGGAACGGGGAGGCAGTCGGCTACACCTTC
v_call: TRBV13; cdr3_length: 13; clone_size: .; j_call: TRBJ2-5; d_call: .; cdr3_aa: CASSLGLRETQYF; cdr3_nt: TGTGCCAGCAGCTTGGGACTTCGGGAGACCCAGTACTTC
v_call: TRBV3-1/TRBV3-2; cdr3_length: 13; clone_size: .; j_call: TRBJ2-1; d_call: .; cdr3_aa: CASSPSGGHEQFF; cdr3_nt: TGTGCCAGCAGCCCGTCCGGGGGACATGAGCAGTTCTTC
v_call: TRBV5-1; cdr3_length: 17; clone_size: .; j_call: TRBJ2-2; d_call: TRBD2; cdr3_aa: CASSQRFSGGNTGELFF; cdr3_nt: TGCGCCAGCAGCCAGAGATTTAGCGGGGGTAACACCGGGGAGCTGTTTTTT
v_call: TRBV30; cdr3_length: 13; clone_size: .; j_call: TRBJ2-7; d_call: TRBD1; cdr3_aa: CAWSTGTGGEQYF; cdr3_nt: TGTGCCTGGAGTACCGGGACAGGGGGCGAGCAGTACTTC
v_call: TRBV7-6; cdr3_length: 17; clone_size: .; j_call: TRBJ1-6; d_call: .; cdr3_aa: CASSSSQGSSYNSPLHF; cdr3_nt: TGTGCCAGCAGCTCCTCACAGGGAAGCTCCTATAATTCACCCCTCCACTTT
v_call: TRBV5-4; cdr3_length: 16; clone_size: .; j_call: TRBJ2-2; d_call: TRBD2; cdr3_aa: CASSLQAGGFVGELFF; cdr3_nt: TGTGCCAGCAGCTTGCAAGCGGGGGGGTTCGTCGGGGAGCTGTTTTTT
v_call: TRBV5-4; cdr3_length: 16; clone_size: .; j_call: TRBJ2-3; d_call: TRBD1; cdr3_aa: CASSQPGQGTSDTQYF; cdr3_nt: TGTGCCAGCAGCCAACCGGGACAGGGGACATCCGATACGCAGTATTTT
v_call: TRBV9; cdr3_length: 13; clone_size: .; j_call: TRBJ2-1; d_call: TRBD2; cdr3_aa: CASSATSNNEQFF; cdr3_nt: TGTGCCAGCAGCGCGACTAGCAACAATGAGCAGTTCTTC
v_call: TRBV7-9; cdr3_length: 17; clone_size: .; j_call: TRBJ1-2; d_call: .; cdr3_aa: CASSLVGGYRGDYGYTF; cdr3_nt: TGTGCCAGCAGCCTAGTGGGGGGATACAGAGGAGATTATGGCTACACCTTC
v_call: TRBV19; cdr3_length: 15; clone_size: .; j_call: TRBJ1-5; d_call: .; cdr3_aa: CASSTGGASNQPQHF; cdr3_nt: TGTGCCAGTAGTACGGGCGGGGCTAGCAATCAGCCCCAGCATTTT
v_call: TRBV5-4; cdr3_length: 14; clone_size: .; j_call: TRBJ2-5; d_call: TRBD2; cdr3_aa: CASNPRWEGETQYF; cdr3_nt: TGTGCCAGCAATCCGAGGTGGGAGGGAGAGACCCAGTACTTC
v_call: TRBV7-9; cdr3_length: 15; clone_size: .; j_call: TRBJ2-7; d_call: TRBD2; cdr3_aa: CASSLPPSGGYEQYF; cdr3_nt: TGTGCCAGCAGCCTCCCCCCCAGCGGGGGATACGAGCAGTACTTC
v_call: TRBV14; cdr3_length: 13; clone_size: few; j_call: TRBJ1-3; d_call: .; cdr3_aa: CASSLLPGNTIYF; cdr3_nt: TGTGCCAGCAGCCTTCTCCCTGGAAACACCATATATTTT
v_call: TRBV7-2; cdr3_length: 15; clone_size: .; j_call: TRBJ1-3; d_call: .; cdr3_aa: CASSSERLSGNTIYF; cdr3_nt: TGTGCCAGCAGCTCAGAGCGCCTCTCTGGAAACACCATATATTTT
v_call: TRBV10-3; cdr3_length: 15; clone_size: .; j_call: TRBJ2-3; d_call: TRBD2; cdr3_aa: CAIRTSGGPTDTQYF; cdr3_nt: TGTGCCATCAGGACTAGCGGGGGGCCCACAGATACGCAGTATTTT
v_call: TRBV19; cdr3_length: 15; clone_size: .; j_call: TRBJ1-2; d_call: .; cdr3_aa: CASHPTGGVIGGYTF; cdr3_nt: TGTGCCAGTCATCCCACCGGGGGAGTGATCGGTGGCTACACCTTC
v_call: TRBV24-1; cdr3_length: 14; clone_size: .; j_call: TRBJ2-1; d_call: TRBD1; cdr3_aa: CATSARGLWDEQFF; cdr3_nt: TGTGCCACCAGCGCCAGGGGGCTTTGGGATGAGCAGTTCTTC
v_call: TRBV7-9; cdr3_length: 13; clone_size: .; j_call: TRBJ1-5; d_call: .; cdr3_aa: CASSWEDGQPQHF; cdr3_nt: TGTGCCAGCAGCTGGGAGGACGGTCAGCCCCAGCATTTT
v_call: TRBV10-3; cdr3_length: 12; clone_size: .; j_call: TRBJ1-1; d_call: .; cdr3_aa: CATGPTNTEAFF; cdr3_nt: TGTGCCACAGGTCCTACGAACACTGAAGCTTTCTTT
v_call: TRBV7-2; cdr3_length: 15; clone_size: .; j_call: TRBJ1-6; d_call: TRBD1; cdr3_aa: CASSAGGIGNSPLHF; cdr3_nt: TGTGCCAGCAGCGCAGGGGGCATAGGTAATTCACCCCTCCACTTT
v_call: TRBV18; cdr3_length: 16; clone_size: .; j_call: TRBJ1-1; d_call: .; cdr3_aa: CASSQTLGLLETEAFF; cdr3_nt: TGTGCCAGCTCCCAAACTTTGGGACTACTCGAAACTGAAGCTTTCTTT
v_call: TRBV10-3; cdr3_length: 13; clone_size: .; j_call: TRBJ2-5; d_call: TRBD2; cdr3_aa: CAITSGLQETQYF; cdr3_nt: TGTGCCATCACTAGCGGGCTTCAAGAGACCCAGTACTTC
v_call: TRBV11-3; cdr3_length: 13; clone_size: .; j_call: TRBJ1-1; d_call: TRBD1; cdr3_aa: CASSLERDSEAFF; cdr3_nt: TGTGCCAGCAGCTTAGAGAGGGACAGCGAAGCTTTCTTT
v_call: TRBV5-1; cdr3_length: 13; clone_size: .; j_call: TRBJ1-1; d_call: .; cdr3_aa: CASSLSGKTEAFF; cdr3_nt: TGCGCCAGCAGCTTATCGGGAAAAACTGAAGCTTTCTTT
v_call: TRBV11-2; cdr3_length: 16; clone_size: .; j_call: TRBJ1-1; d_call: .; cdr3_aa: CASRPPGGADNTEAFF; cdr3_nt: TGTGCCAGCAGGCCACCCGGCGGGGCTGACAACACTGAAGCTTTCTTT
v_call: TRBV27; cdr3_length: 14; clone_size: .; j_call: TRBJ1-2; d_call: .; cdr3_aa: CASTPGGSNYGYTF; cdr3_nt: TGTGCCAGCACCCCTGGGGGGTCTAACTATGGCTACACCTTC
v_call: TRBV9; cdr3_length: 15; clone_size: .; j_call: TRBJ2-5; d_call: TRBD2; cdr3_aa: CASSVVSGGQETQYF; cdr3_nt: TGTGCCAGCAGCGTAGTTAGCGGGGGGCAAGAGACCCAGTACTTC